One sample yielded the 15 T cell receptor beta chains listed below, sequenced in a study of blood T cell repertoires in COVID-19. Libraries were prepared by immunoSEQ multiplex PCR; TCRdb keeps only in-frame clonotypes and omits some of them. The profile covers a few hundred thousand clones, with 89% appearing a single time and 5% to 7.5% taken by the ten largest. The sample consisted of peripheral blood. The receptors shown here come from a man younger than 35 who had recovered from COVID-19.

This clone was seen only once. The chain uses TRBV6-5 and TRBJ2-6; D is possibly TRBD1 (5 bases). Germline loops: CDR1 MNHEY, CDR2 SVGAGI. CDR3 length equals 15 residues. Trimming removed 7 bases from V and 0 bases from J, with 10 bases in between. CDR3 sequence (DNA): TGTGCCAGCAAAGAGACAGACTCTGGGGCCAACGTCCTGACTTTC. Amino acid sequence: CASKETDSGANVLTF.

This rearrangement joins TRBV2 to TRBJ2-1; 9 bases line up with TRBD2. The CDR3 sequence is 14 residues long. Per germline, CDR1 SNHLY and CDR2 FYNNEI. The V segment lost 8 bases and the J segment 4 bases; nucleotides outside the gene matches: 6. The DNA of the CDR3 is TGTGCCAGCTCTGGACTAGCGATATACAATGAGCAGTTCTTC. Its protein is CASSGLAIYNEQFF.

This chain connects TRBV6-5 to TRBJ2-2; TRBD2 agrees at 8 bases. The CDR3 has 15 residues. Germline CDR1 reads MNHEY; CDR2 reads SVGAGI. J was trimmed by 6 bases and V by 4 bases; bases with no gene match: 7. The CDR3 region is CASSLTTGGSGELFF. The CDR3 DNA follows: TGTGCCAGCAGTTTAACGACGGGGGGGTCCGGGGAGCTGTTTTTT.

The sample holds a few counts of this clone. This chain links TRBV11-3 with TRBJ2-2, with a weak D call TRBD2 (5 bases). CDR3 length equals 16 residues. CDR1 and CDR2 (germline): SGHNT, YENEEA. V was shortened by 4 bases and J by 6 bases, with 18 bases between the two germline ends. The CDR3 nucleotides are TGTGCCAGCAGCTACCTCCGGGGTATAGATGCCGGGGAGCTGTTTTTT. It is translated as CASSYLRGIDAGELFF.

The chain recombines TRBV20-1 with TRBJ1-2; D unresolved. Per the germline V gene, CDR1 is DFQATT and CDR2 is SNEGSKA (reference sequence). The CDR3 contains 11 residues. With 5 bases removed from V and 3 bases from J, the gap between germline ends came to 7 bases. CDR3 protein: CSAETDYGYTF. The CDR3 region has the DNA TGCAGTGCTGAGACTGACTATGGCTACACCTTC.

V and J are TRBV19 and TRBJ2-7, with 14 bases that match TRBD2. Germline CDR1 is LNHDA and CDR2 is SQIVND (reference sequence). Germline trimming cut 3 bases from V and 7 bases from J; bases unmatched to any gene: 2. The CDR3 totals 14 residues. This chain's CDR3 is CASSMGLAGVEQYF. CDR3 in DNA: TGTGCCAGTAGTATGGGACTAGCGGGAGTGGAGCAGTACTTC. Full variable domain (outside the CDR3, taken from reference TRBV19 and TRBJ2-7): DGGITQSPKYLFRKEGQNVTLSCEQNLNHDAMYWYRQDPGQGLRLIYYSQIVNDFQKGDIAEGYSVSREKKESFPLTVTSAQKNPTAFYLCASSMGLAGVEQYFGPGTRLTVT.

The rearrangement joins TRBV12-5 to TRBJ1-3; D unresolved. This CDR3 region has 14 residues. Germline loops: CDR1 LGHNT, CDR2 FRNRAP. V dropped 7 bases and J dropped 0 bases, with 10 bases sitting between them. As DNA, the CDR3 is TGTGCTAGTGCCCAGGACTTCTCTGGAAACACCATATATTTT. Translating gives CASAQDFSGNTIYF.

CDR3 residues: CASSHLGDTEAFF. For the CDR3, the DNA is TGTGCCAGCAGCCACCTCGGGGACACTGAAGCTTTCTTT. V is TRBV3-1 (or the pseudogene TRBV3-2) and J is TRBJ1-1, with D hard to call. This CDR3 contains 13 residues. V lost 3 bases and J lost 3, with 8 bases in between. CDR1 is LGHDT, CDR2 YNNKEL, per germline (reference sequence).

The chain uses TRBV18 and TRBJ2-1, with 10 bases that match TRBD1. The germline V gene encodes CDR1 KGHSH and CDR2 LQKENI. Losses at the gene ends were 6 bases for V and 7 bases for J; bases not matched to a gene: 9. The CDR3 is made up of 15 amino acids. CDR3 nucleotide sequence: TGTGCCAGCTCCTCGCGACAGGGGGCGGGAAATGAGCAGTTCTTC. Its protein product is CASSSRQGAGNEQFF.

Note on this clone: Additional DNA sequences in this sample encode the identical CDR3. The chain combines TRBV27 with TRBJ2-7, with 9 bases fitting TRBD2. CDR3 length: 15 amino acids. Trimming at V came to 2 bases and at J to 3 bases, leaving 5 bases not matched to a gene. Germline V gives CDR1 MNHEY, CDR2 SMNVEV (reference sequence). CDR3 residues: CASSLTLAGLYEQYF. CDR3 DNA sequence: TGTGCCAGCAGTTTAACCCTAGCGGGACTCTACGAGCAGTACTTC.

The chain combines TRBV11-1 with TRBJ2-3, with TRBD2 as a possible D gene (6 bases). Per germline, CDR1 SGHAT and CDR2 FQDESV (reference sequence). V lost 3 bases and J 2 bases, leaving 12 bases between the germline ends. This CDR3 contains 15 residues. The CDR3 region is CASSFGGLLTDTQYF. The CDR3 DNA sequence: TGTGCCAGCAGCTTCGGGGGACTCCTCACAGATACGCAGTATTTT.

The V gene is TRBV2, the J gene TRBJ1-4; 10 bases fit TRBD1. CDR3 length equals 15 residues. Unmatched junction bases numbered 10, after V lost 10 bases and J lost 5 bases. In germline, CDR1 is SNHLY, CDR2 FYNNEI. In DNA, the CDR3 is TGTGCCAAGTCCCGGGACAGGGGCCCGAATGAAAAACTGTTTTTT. Amino acid sequence: CAKSRDRGPNEKLFF.

In this sample, this clone turned up once. A junction boundary mismatches the germline segment, possibly from a read error. The genes are TRBV5-1 and TRBJ2-7, with 11 nucleotides matching TRBD1. Germline assignment: CDR1 SGHRS and CDR2 YFSETQ. The CDR3 covers 17 residues. The CDR3 region is CASSSFPGQGVSDEQYF. The CDR3 DNA reads TGCGCCAGCAGCTCCTTCCCGGGACAGGGGGTCTCCGACGAGCAGTACTTC.

The chain combines TRBV2 with TRBJ2-1; 9 bases fit TRBD2. Germline CDR1 is SNHLY and CDR2 is FYNNEI. V gave up 4 bases and J gave up 0 bases; unmatched junction bases: 7. The CDR3 length is 17 residues. The CDR3, as DNA: TGTGCCAGCAGTGGTTTCGGACTAGCGACCTCCTACAATGAGCAGTTCTTC. This sequence encodes CASSGFGLATSYNEQFF.

The chain combines TRBV5-8 with TRBJ1-2, with 9 bases that match TRBD1. J lost 8 bases, V lost 4 bases, and 9 bases had no gene match. From germline, CDR1 is SGHTS and CDR2 YDEGEE. The CDR3 is made up of 14 amino acids. Here the CDR3 reads CASSPGTGPWGYTF. In DNA, the CDR3 is TGTGCCAGCAGCCCCGGGACAGGGCCCTGGGGCTACACCTTC.